This T cell receptor (beta chain) was retrieved from a study of T-cell reconstitution after alpha-beta-depleted transplantation in children listed by TCRdb under 2016. In terms of the full investigation: Using TCR repertoire profiling, the study followed T-cell immune reconstitution in a quantitative way in children after TCRalphabeta/CD19-depleted allogeneic hematopoietic cell transplantation. What the authors observed across the whole study: In some patients, the high TCRbeta diversity seen at day 60 was put down to recipient T cells and intrathymic progenitors that had survived conditioning. The frequencies of hyperexpanded clones fell over the following months, and after one year, T-cell counts and TCRbeta diversity were mostly attributed to newly produced T cells. About two months after transplant, the apparently early recovery of alphabetaT-cell counts reportedly depended on just several hundred clones that had expanded rapidly and came from non-depleted graft cells.

The library came from PCR. The sample was run on an Illumina HiSeq 2500. TCR library preparation used molecular barcoding, with unique molecular identifiers applied to normalize quantification of the TCRbeta repertoire. The raw public data were reprocessed by TCRdb itself: fastp quality trimming at Q25, MiXCR clonotype calling, in-frame beta chains only. Records with the same CDR3 protein are collapsed into one entry carrying the most frequent genes and DNA. The sample table contains a few hundred thousand distinct CDR3 sequences; only one count was recorded for over 10% of them. Clones ranked in the top ten supply around 2% of the sample. The V end loses 1 base and the J end loses 2 bases, and a stretch of 9 bases separates them. CDR3 length: 15 amino acids, cysteine to phenylalanine. Only the CDR3 part of the read is kept: 45 bases, read in frame from the first base. Looking up the germline V gene yields CDR1 SGHTA and CDR2 FQGTGA.

About this clonotype itself: Its antigen has not been determined. The record has no base qualities; no much larger clone is one base away.

The sample's treatment or condition, from its label and the paper: allogeneic hematopoietic cell transplantation with graft depleted of TCRalphabeta T cells and CD19 B cells. Transplant recipients were children who received TCRalphabeta/CD19-depleted allogeneic hematopoietic cell grafts. The receptor comes from a male patient younger than 18 who had a stem cell transplant for acute myeloid leukemia, so the T cells may come from the graft donor. The chain is made from TRBV7-3 and TRBJ2-1; matching of 6 bases hints at TRBD1 as the D gene. The sample here was PBMCs, mostly from graft donor cells, taken 360 days after TCRalphabeta/CD19-depleted stem cell transplant. The CDR3 loop reads CASSLRGHPYNEQFF. Read as DNA, the sequence is TGTGCCAGCAGCTTAAGGGGGCACCCCTACAATGAGCAGTTCTTC.